This T cell receptor beta chain was recorded in a study of graft-versus-host responses after intestinal transplantation. Study-wide findings and caveats: GvH clones were found in recipient marrow; some appeared first in ileum or blood. Some patients had graft-donor T cell macrochimerism. In their allografts, the ratios of graft-versus-host to host-versus-graft T cell clones were high.

Clones were read by immunoSEQ multiplex PCR, and TCRdb kept only the in-frame ones, dropping some. The sample shows 80,000 to 100,000 clones, roughly 91% of them seen only once. This clone has just one count. Its antigen is currently unknown. The germline CDR1 and CDR2 sequences are WNHNN and SYGVQD (reference sequence). Trimming removed 2 bases at V and 7 bases at J, with 11 bases between. This CDR3 has 13 residues. The source is a human donor who received an intestinal transplant. Source: unstimulated CD4+ T cells sorted from spleen or lymph node cells, taken before intestinal transplant. The chain carries TRBV10-1 and TRBJ1-1; no firm D call. In DNA form, the CDR3 reads TGCGCCAGCAGTGAGAGCGGGCAGAGTGAAGCTTTCTTT. It encodes CASSESGQSEAFF.